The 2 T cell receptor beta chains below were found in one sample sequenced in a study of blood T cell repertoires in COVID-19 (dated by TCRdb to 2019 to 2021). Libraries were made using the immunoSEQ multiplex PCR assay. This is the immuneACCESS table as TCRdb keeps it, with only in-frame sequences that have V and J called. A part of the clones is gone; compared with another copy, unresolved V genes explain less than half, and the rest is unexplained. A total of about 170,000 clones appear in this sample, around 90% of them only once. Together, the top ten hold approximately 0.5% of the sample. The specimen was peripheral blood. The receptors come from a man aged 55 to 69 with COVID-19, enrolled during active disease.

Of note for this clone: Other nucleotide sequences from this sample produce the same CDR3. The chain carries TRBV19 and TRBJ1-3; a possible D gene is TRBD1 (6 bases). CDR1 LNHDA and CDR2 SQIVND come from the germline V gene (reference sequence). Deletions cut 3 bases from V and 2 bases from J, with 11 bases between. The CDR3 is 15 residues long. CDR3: CASSISQGAGNTIYF. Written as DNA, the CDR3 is TGTGCCAGTAGTATCTCACAGGGAGCTGGAAACACCATATATTTT. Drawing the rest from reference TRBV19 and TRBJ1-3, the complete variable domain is DGGITQSPKYLFRKEGQNVTLSCEQNLNHDAMYWYRQDPGQGLRLIYYSQIVNDFQKGDIAEGYSVSREKKESFPLTVTSAQKNPTAFYLCASSISQGAGNTIYFGEGSWLTVV.

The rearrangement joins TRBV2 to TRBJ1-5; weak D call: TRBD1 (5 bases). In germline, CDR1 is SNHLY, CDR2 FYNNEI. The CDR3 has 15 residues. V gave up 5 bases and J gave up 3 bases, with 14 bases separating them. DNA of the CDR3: TGTGCCAGCAGTAACAGTCAGGGTAACAATCAGCCCCAGCATTTT. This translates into CASSNSQGNNQPQHF.